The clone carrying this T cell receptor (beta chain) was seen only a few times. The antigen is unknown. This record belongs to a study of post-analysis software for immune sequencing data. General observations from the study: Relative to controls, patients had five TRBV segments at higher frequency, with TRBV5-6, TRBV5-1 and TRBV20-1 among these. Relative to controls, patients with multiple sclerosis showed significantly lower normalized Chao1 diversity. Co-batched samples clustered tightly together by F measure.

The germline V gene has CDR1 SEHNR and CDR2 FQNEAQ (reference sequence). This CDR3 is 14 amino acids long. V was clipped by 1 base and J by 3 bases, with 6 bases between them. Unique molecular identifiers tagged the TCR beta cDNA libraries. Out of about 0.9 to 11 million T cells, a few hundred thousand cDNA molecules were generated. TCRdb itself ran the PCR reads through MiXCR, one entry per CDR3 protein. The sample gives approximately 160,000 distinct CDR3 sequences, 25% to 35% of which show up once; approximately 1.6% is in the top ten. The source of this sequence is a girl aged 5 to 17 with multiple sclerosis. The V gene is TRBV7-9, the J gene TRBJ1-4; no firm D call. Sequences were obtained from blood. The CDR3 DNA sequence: TGTGCCAGCAGCTTAGACCAGGCTAATGAAAAACTGTTTTTT. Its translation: CASSLDQANEKLFF. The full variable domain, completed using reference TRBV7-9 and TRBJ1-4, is DTGVSQNPRHKITKRGQNVTFRCDPISEHNRLYWYRQTLGQGPEFLTYFQNEAQLEKSRLLSDRFSAERPKGSFSTLEIQRTEQGDSAMYLCASSLDQANEKLFFGSGTQLSVL.